The entry below gives a single T cell receptor (beta chain) sequence along with its context. Its antigen remains unidentified. No much larger clonotype is one base removed from it; base qualities were not supplied. This record comes from a study of T cells in Graves' hyperthyroidism and ophthalmopathy (dated by TCRdb to the late 2010s). For the study in its entirety: A discovery cohort of fewer than 110 patients, about 44 with Graves' ophthalmopathy and approximately 55 with stable Graves' hyperthyroidism, was used to find distinguishing TCR V-J signatures. Prospective prediction of ophthalmopathy was tested in an independent validation cohort consisting of 18 to 20 hyperthyroidism patients and some 16 patients who later progressed to ophthalmopathy. The 100 discovery patients were randomly split 7:3 into training and test sets. In more than five Graves' hyperthyroidism patients, the study also compared T-cell repertoires from thyroid tissue with T-cell repertoires from blood. After blood sampling, hyperthyroidism patients were treated with methimazole at a starting dose of 30 mg daily, and ophthalmopathy patients were treated with high-dose intravenous methylprednisolone. The paper reports TCR Vbeta CDR3 sequencing of over 120 peripheral blood samples: around 45 ophthalmopathy, over 70 hyperthyroidism and around 17 progressor patients. Points the paper makes about the study in general: Most expanded thyroid clonotypes (frequency above 0.001) were also detected in blood, suggesting blood repertoires may reflect thyroid immune responses. A 13 V-J signature model separated ophthalmopathy from stable hyperthyroidism, with around 91% sensitivity and about 81% specificity in cross-validation and 80%/75% in testing. In validation, the model predicted progression to ophthalmopathy with 60% to 71% sensitivity and 72% to 85% specificity, a median of about six months before onset. Sample size was not statistically predetermined, and investigators were not blinded to group allocation.

Stable Graves' hyperthyroidism was defined as no progression to ophthalmopathy during 18 months of follow-up. Hyperthyroidism patients were newly diagnosed, with disease duration under 2 months, and aged 18 to 65 years. Any patient with an uncontrolled infection, another autoimmune disease, pregnancy or lactation was excluded. Clinical symptoms, serum thyroxine and TRAb, thyroid ultrasound, and orbital computed tomography formed the basis for the diagnoses. Total RNA was extracted using Trizol reagent, and RNA quality was assessed on an Agilent 2100 Bioanalyzer. Its CDR3 holds 18 amino acids, cysteine through phenylalanine. The retained sequence is limited to the CDR3, 54 bases, with the frame set at the first base. V is clipped by 6 bases and J by 2 bases, and the sequence between their germline boundaries is 23 bases long. CDR1 and CDR2 were assigned from the germline V gene as SNHLY and FYNNEI.

Amplification of TCR beta CDR3 regions was carried out from RNA transcripts. For the first round of RT-PCR on the TCR CDR3, the HTBI primer set was used together with the Qiagen OneStep RT-PCR kit. Libraries were constructed in a second round of multiplex PCR, after which size selection and purification were carried out. Libraries were sequenced paired-end with 100 bp reads on an Illumina HiSeq2000. In the authors' own workflow: Raw data were processed with SOAPnuke, discarding reads with adapters, uncalled bases, mean Phred below 15, or no exact constant-primer or identifier match. COPE v1.2.5 was used to merge high-quality paired reads, and clonotypes were defined as unique nucleotide sequences. Clonotypes were aligned to IMGT TRBV, TRBD and TRBJ reference segments using MiTCR v1.1. The analysis was restricted to V-J combinations with a frequency above 0.0001, which together covered about 99% of the repertoires. The TCS score was defined as F50 (clonal expansion) divided by E x V (chaos), with BLOSUM62-based TCRdist calculated between CDR3 peptides within each V-J. Welch's t-statistics and random forest reduced around 510 V-J features to roughly 13, which were used in a naive Bayes classifier (R e1071). TCRdb reworked the public reads: Q25 trimming with fastp, MiXCR clone assembly, productive beta chains retained. Each entry is one CDR3 protein sequence, shown with its most common DNA and genes. These V and J calls derive from TCRdb rather than the authors' analysis. The sample table shows about 540,000 distinct CDR3 sequences, and roughly 50% are seen once. Of the sample, 8.2% falls within the top ten clones.

This clonotype originated in a woman between 18 and 29 years old with Graves' hyperthyroidism. Donor details come from another sample of the same person, matched by shared clones. The chain is assembled from TRBV2 and TRBJ1-5; TRBD1 could be the D gene, as 6 bases match. The sample comprised peripheral blood or thyroid tissue (not recorded which). The nucleotides are TGTGCCAGCAGCTTGGCAGGGGCGGGTGCGGTAGGCAATCAGCCCCAGCATTTT. It encodes CASSLAGAGAVGNQPQHF. Joined to the reference TRBV2 and TRBJ1-5 proteins, this CDR3 gives the full variable domain: EPEVTQTPSHQVTQMGQEVILRCVPISNHLYFYWYRQILGQKVEFLVSFYNNEISEKSEIFDDQFSVERPDGSNFTLKIRSTKLEDSAMYFCASSLAGAGAVGNQPQHFGDGTRLSIL.